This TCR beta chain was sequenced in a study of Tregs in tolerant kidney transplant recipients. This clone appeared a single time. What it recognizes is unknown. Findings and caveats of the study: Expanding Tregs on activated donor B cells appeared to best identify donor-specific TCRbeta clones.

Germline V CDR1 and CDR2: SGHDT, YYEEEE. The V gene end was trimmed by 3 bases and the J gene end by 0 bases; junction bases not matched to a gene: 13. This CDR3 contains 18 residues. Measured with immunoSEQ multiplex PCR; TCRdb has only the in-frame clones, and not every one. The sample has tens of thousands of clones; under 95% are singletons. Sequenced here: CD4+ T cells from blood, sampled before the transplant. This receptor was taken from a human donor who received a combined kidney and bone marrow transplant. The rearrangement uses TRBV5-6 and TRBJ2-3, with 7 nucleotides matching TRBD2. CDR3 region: CASSSNWRTSESTDTQYF. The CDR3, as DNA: TGTGCCAGCAGCTCAAACTGGAGAACTAGCGAGAGCACAGATACGCAGTATTTT.